These T cell receptor beta chains were read from a single sample in a study of human T cells and chemical hapten exposure. TCRdb reprocessed the RACE reads via MiXCR and lists one record per CDR3 protein. The repertoire holds approximately 400,000 distinct CDR3 sequences, with around 5% as singletons. This sample comprised whole blood, obtained in connection with sensitization to the hapten diphenylcyclopropenone (DPC). The receptors derive from a woman aged 45-60 years with alopecia areata. Some clones in this sample may be carry-over from other donors' samples. Both conserved end residues are part of each CDR3. The D gene is left open where the match is weak. Some rows have no size entry. The others give once, few or many, or a class for an expanded clone.

j_gene	abundance	d_gene	v_gene	CDR3aa	CDR3nt
TRBJ2-7	few	TRBD2	TRBV2	CASSEATSGSYEQYF	TGTGCCAGCAGTGAAGCGACTAGCGGGAGCTACGAGCAGTACTTC
TRBJ2-1	-	TRBD2	TRBV20-1	CSARDLGSGGAGEQFF	TGCAGTGCTAGAGATCTCGGTAGCGGGGGGGCCGGTGAGCAGTTCTTC
TRBJ1-3	many	-	TRBV28	CASSPRASSGNTIYF	TGTGCCAGCAGTCCGCGGGCCAGCTCTGGAAACACCATATATTTT
TRBJ2-5	few	TRBD2	TRBV12-3/TRBV12-4	CASSGAAGPSF	TGTGCCAGCTCTGGGGCAGCGGGACCGAGTTTC
TRBJ2-7	-	-	TRBV10-3	CAISPGRSSYEQYF	TGTGCCATCAGCCCCGGGCGGAGCTCCTACGAGCAGTACTTC
TRBJ2-3	many	TRBD2	TRBV20-1	CSARDTSGRAHGTDTQYF	TGCAGTGCTAGAGATACTAGCGGGAGGGCCCATGGCACAGATACGCAGTATTTT
TRBJ1-2	-	-	TRBV7-3	CASSPSQGDGYTF	TGTGCCAGCAGCCCGTCACAGGGCGATGGCTACACCTTC
TRBJ2-1	many	TRBD2	TRBV12-3/TRBV12-4	CASSSSGHTYNEQFF	TGTGCCAGCAGTTCTAGCGGGCATACCTACAATGAGCAGTTCTTC
TRBJ2-4	few	-	TRBV6-2/TRBV6-3	CASSYVNKNIQYF	TGTGCCAGCAGTTACGTCAACAAAAACATTCAGTACTTC
TRBJ2-7	-	TRBD2	TRBV5-1	CASCPAGAPDEQYF	TGCGCCAGCTGCCCAGCGGGGGCACCGGACGAGCAGTACTTC
TRBJ2-7	many	TRBD2	TRBV20-1	CSAPGLAELKAVYEQYF	TGCAGTGCTCCGGGACTAGCGGAACTCAAGGCGGTTTACGAGCAGTACTTC
TRBJ1-6	many	-	TRBV27	CASSPTSRWASYNSPLHF	TGTGCCAGCAGTCCCACTTCCCGTTGGGCCTCCTATAATTCACCCCTCCACTTT
TRBJ2-1	-	TRBD2	TRBV7-9	CASSSTSGRAVIDEQFF	TGTGCCAGCAGCTCCACTAGCGGGAGGGCGGTAATCGATGAGCAGTTCTTC
TRBJ1-2	-	-	TRBV6-5	CASSRSESPSYGYTF	TGTGCCAGCAGTCGATCTGAGTCACCCTCCTATGGCTACACCTTC
TRBJ1-6	many	TRBD1	TRBV11-1	CASSTDRGGYNSPLHF	TGTGCCAGCAGCACCGACAGGGGCGGTTATAATTCACCCCTCCACTTT
TRBJ2-1	many	-	TRBV6-6	CASSSGTPYNEQFF	TGTGCCAGCAGCTCCGGGACTCCTTACAATGAGCAGTTCTTC
TRBJ1-2	many	-	TRBV30	CARRRQDYGYTF	TGTGCCCGTAGGCGGCAGGACTATGGCTACACCTTC
TRBJ2-7	few	-	TRBV5-1	CASSPTPISYEQYF	TGCGCCAGCAGCCCAACACCGATCTCCTACGAGCAGTACTTC
TRBJ2-7	many	-	TRBV28	CASSTRLYEQYF	TGTGCCAGCAGTACCCGACTCTACGAGCAGTACTTC
TRBJ2-1	many	-	TRBV6-6	CASSYVASQNEQFF	TGTGCCAGCAGTTACGTCGCTAGTCAGAATGAGCAGTTCTTC
TRBJ2-5	many	-	TRBV27	CASSNTGLETQYF	TGTGCCAGCAGTAACACAGGGTTGGAGACCCAGTACTTC
TRBJ2-6	few	TRBD2	TRBV6-5	CASSYSASGTSGANVLTF	TGTGCCAGCAGTTACTCCGCTAGCGGGACCTCTGGGGCCAACGTCCTGACTTTC
TRBJ2-5	many	-	TRBV18	CASSPSLEETQYF	TGTGCCAGCTCACCATCGTTAGAAGAGACCCAGTACTTC
TRBJ2-2	-	TRBD2	TRBV11-2	CASSPFPSGITGELFF	TGTGCCAGCAGCCCCTTCCCTAGCGGTATAACCGGGGAGCTGTTTTTT
TRBJ1-5	many	-	TRBV12-3/TRBV12-4	CASSPAAGDNQPQHF	TGTGCCAGCAGTCCCGCGGCAGGCGACAATCAGCCCCAGCATTTT
TRBJ1-5	many	-	TRBV3-1	CASSQDLGQPQHF	TGTGCCAGCAGCCAAGATTTAGGGCAGCCCCAGCATTTT
TRBJ1-1	many	-	TRBV29-1	CSVVRNTEAFF	TGCAGCGTTGTAAGGAACACTGAAGCTTTCTTT
TRBJ2-7	many	-	TRBV29-1	CSVARSNYEQYF	TGCAGCGTTGCCAGGAGTAACTACGAGCAGTACTTC
TRBJ2-4	-	-	TRBV29-1	CSVRWAHEAKNIQYF	TGCAGCGTTAGGTGGGCACACGAAGCCAAAAACATTCAGTACTTC
TRBJ1-2	-	TRBD1	TRBV20-1	CSAPSGFSTGENYGYTF	TGCAGTGCTCCATCAGGGTTCTCGACAGGGGAGAACTATGGCTACACCTTC
TRBJ2-3	few	TRBD2	TRBV28	CASSFTSGRGSTDTQYF	TGTGCCAGCAGTTTTACTAGCGGGAGGGGTAGCACAGATACGCAGTATTTT
TRBJ2-7	many	-	TRBV29-1	CSVELAEGVIRYEQYF	TGCAGCGTTGAGCTTGCGGAGGGGGTTATACGCTACGAGCAGTACTTC
TRBJ1-5	many	-	TRBV28	CASSTDLQPQHF	TGTGCCAGCAGTACCGACCTACAGCCCCAGCATTTT
TRBJ1-6	-	-	TRBV7-8	CASSFLPGDNSPLHF	TGTGCCAGCAGCTTCCTGCCAGGTGATAATTCACCCCTCCACTTT
TRBJ1-5	few	-	TRBV12-3/TRBV12-4	CASSLGSLPMQPQHF	TGTGCCAGCAGTTTAGGTTCCCTACCGATGCAGCCCCAGCATTTT
TRBJ1-5	many	TRBD1	TRBV20-1	CSASDGQGANHQPQHF	TGCAGTGCTAGCGACGGACAGGGGGCAAATCATCAGCCCCAGCATTTT
TRBJ2-5	many	-	TRBV29-1	CSALGQGGKTQYF	TGCAGCGCACTAGGACAAGGGGGAAAGACCCAGTACTTC
TRBJ2-5	few	TRBD2	TRBV6-6	CASSPPGAGGPASETQYF	TGTGCCAGCAGCCCCCCGGGGGCGGGGGGGCCAGCATCAGAGACCCAGTACTTC
TRBJ1-5	many	-	TRBV12-3/TRBV12-4	CASSAGTYQPQHF	TGTGCCAGCAGTGCCGGGACCTATCAGCCCCAGCATTTT
TRBJ2-1	many	-	TRBV20-1	CRPSPGGALYNEQFF	TGCAGACCTTCCCCTGGCGGGGCTTTGTACAATGAGCAGTTCTTC
TRBJ1-5	-	TRBD1	TRBV6-1	CASSEAVPRQGGIQPQHF	TGTGCCAGCAGTGAAGCGGTTCCGAGACAGGGGGGAATTCAGCCCCAGCATTTT
TRBJ2-1	many	TRBD2	TRBV4-1	CASSPSYRTSSDNEQFF	TGCGCCAGCAGCCCCTCATATCGGACTAGTTCTGACAATGAGCAGTTCTTC
TRBJ1-1	many	-	TRBV4-1	CASSQFGQLNTEAFF	TGCGCCAGCAGCCAATTCGGACAGCTGAACACTGAAGCTTTCTTT
TRBJ2-2	few	-	TRBV9	CASSPSPDRDTGELFF	TGTGCCAGCAGCCCTAGCCCGGACAGAGACACCGGGGAGCTGTTTTTT
TRBJ1-4	many	-	TRBV27	CASRGFGIGDEKLFF	TGTGCCAGCAGGGGATTCGGAATCGGGGATGAAAAACTGTTTTTT
TRBJ2-3	many	TRBD2	TRBV20-1	CSAYPSGRADTQYF	TGCAGTGCTTATCCTAGCGGGAGGGCAGATACGCAGTATTTT
TRBJ1-2	many	-	TRBV28	CASTPTQALPYGYTF	TGTGCCAGCACCCCCACCCAGGCCTTACCCTATGGCTACACCTTC
TRBJ2-3	many	-	TRBV29-1	CSVEGADTQYF	TGCAGCGTTGAAGGAGCAGATACGCAGTATTTT
TRBJ2-5	many	TRBD2	TRBV7-2	CASSSAGGRRETQYF	TGTGCCAGCAGCTCTGCGGGGGGGAGAAGGGAGACCCAGTACTTC
TRBJ2-1	many	TRBD2	TRBV6-5	CASSYRASGRYNEQFF	TGTGCCAGCAGTTACCGAGCTAGCGGGAGATACAATGAGCAGTTCTTC
TRBJ2-1	few	TRBD1	TRBV4-1	CASSQDPTGASYNEQFF	TGCGCCAGCAGCCAAGATCCAACAGGGGCCTCCTACAATGAGCAGTTCTTC
TRBJ2-6	many	-	TRBV6-6	CASRDEGGSGANVLTF	TGTGCCAGCAGAGACGAAGGGGGCTCTGGGGCCAACGTCCTGACTTTC
TRBJ2-6	-	-	TRBV30	CAWSVSGANVLTF	TGTGCCTGGAGTGTAAGTGGGGCCAACGTCCTGACTTTC
TRBJ2-3	many	TRBD1	TRBV5-1	CASSDGTVGSFGTQYF	TGCGCCAGCAGCGATGGGACAGTTGGGAGCTTTGGGACGCAGTATTTT
TRBJ1-5	few	TRBD1	TRBV6-6	CASRPTGDSVNQPQHF	TGTGCCAGCAGACCCACAGGGGATAGCGTCAATCAGCCCCAGCATTTT